This T cell receptor beta chain was recovered during a study of blood T cell repertoires in COVID-19. Data came from immunoSEQ multiplex PCR; TCRdb stores just in-frame clones and leaves some out. The sample gives 350,000 or so clones, 80% to 90% of which show up once; 8% to 13% is in the top ten. V lost 4 bases and J 3 bases, leaving 19 bases between the germline ends. This CDR3 contains 16 residues. CDR1 LGHNA and CDR2 YNFKEQ come from the germline V gene. This clone has just one count. Patients at the Seattle site were enrolled during active infection and followed longitudinally. The V and J genes are TRBV4-2 and TRBJ2-7; a possible D gene is TRBD2 (6 bases). This TCR was sampled from a woman in her twenties or thirties with COVID-19, enrolled during active disease. Sequencing was done on a sample of peripheral blood. The CDR3 DNA sequence: TGTGCCAGCAGCCCCCGGCTGGGCGGGAAATACTACGAGCAGTACTTC. This translates into CASSPRLGGKYYEQYF.